This TCR beta chain stems from a study of T-cell memory formation after mild COVID-19. Points from the study as a whole: Contracting CD4+ clones sat mainly in CM and EM; CD8+ in EMRA. A balance of CD4 and CD8 characterized clones contracting day 15 to 85, whereas later expanders leaned CD4+. Detection of some responders pre-infection suggested pre-existing cross-reactive memory T cells participated.

Points on this clonotype: What it binds is unknown.

After removal of 0 bases from V and 5 bases from J, the junction contained 7 bases not matched to a gene. There are 15 residues in the CDR3. Per germline, CDR1 MGHRA and CDR2 YSYEKL. TCRdb called the 5' RACE reads again in MiXCR, with one record for every CDR3 protein. Here the sample spans 350,000 to 500,000 distinct CDR3 sequences, under 25% being singletons. This sequence joins TRBV4-1 and TRBJ2-7; 7 bases are a match to TRBD2. The specimen was PBMCs or a T cell subset sorted from them (not recorded which). The sequence came from an adult woman who had mild COVID-19 (a few samples of this study predate the infection). Cell type and time point are not known. This CDR3 reads CASSQDGGGRNEQYF. CDR3 nucleotide sequence: TGCGCCAGCAGCCAAGATGGCGGGGGAAGGAACGAGCAGTACTTC.